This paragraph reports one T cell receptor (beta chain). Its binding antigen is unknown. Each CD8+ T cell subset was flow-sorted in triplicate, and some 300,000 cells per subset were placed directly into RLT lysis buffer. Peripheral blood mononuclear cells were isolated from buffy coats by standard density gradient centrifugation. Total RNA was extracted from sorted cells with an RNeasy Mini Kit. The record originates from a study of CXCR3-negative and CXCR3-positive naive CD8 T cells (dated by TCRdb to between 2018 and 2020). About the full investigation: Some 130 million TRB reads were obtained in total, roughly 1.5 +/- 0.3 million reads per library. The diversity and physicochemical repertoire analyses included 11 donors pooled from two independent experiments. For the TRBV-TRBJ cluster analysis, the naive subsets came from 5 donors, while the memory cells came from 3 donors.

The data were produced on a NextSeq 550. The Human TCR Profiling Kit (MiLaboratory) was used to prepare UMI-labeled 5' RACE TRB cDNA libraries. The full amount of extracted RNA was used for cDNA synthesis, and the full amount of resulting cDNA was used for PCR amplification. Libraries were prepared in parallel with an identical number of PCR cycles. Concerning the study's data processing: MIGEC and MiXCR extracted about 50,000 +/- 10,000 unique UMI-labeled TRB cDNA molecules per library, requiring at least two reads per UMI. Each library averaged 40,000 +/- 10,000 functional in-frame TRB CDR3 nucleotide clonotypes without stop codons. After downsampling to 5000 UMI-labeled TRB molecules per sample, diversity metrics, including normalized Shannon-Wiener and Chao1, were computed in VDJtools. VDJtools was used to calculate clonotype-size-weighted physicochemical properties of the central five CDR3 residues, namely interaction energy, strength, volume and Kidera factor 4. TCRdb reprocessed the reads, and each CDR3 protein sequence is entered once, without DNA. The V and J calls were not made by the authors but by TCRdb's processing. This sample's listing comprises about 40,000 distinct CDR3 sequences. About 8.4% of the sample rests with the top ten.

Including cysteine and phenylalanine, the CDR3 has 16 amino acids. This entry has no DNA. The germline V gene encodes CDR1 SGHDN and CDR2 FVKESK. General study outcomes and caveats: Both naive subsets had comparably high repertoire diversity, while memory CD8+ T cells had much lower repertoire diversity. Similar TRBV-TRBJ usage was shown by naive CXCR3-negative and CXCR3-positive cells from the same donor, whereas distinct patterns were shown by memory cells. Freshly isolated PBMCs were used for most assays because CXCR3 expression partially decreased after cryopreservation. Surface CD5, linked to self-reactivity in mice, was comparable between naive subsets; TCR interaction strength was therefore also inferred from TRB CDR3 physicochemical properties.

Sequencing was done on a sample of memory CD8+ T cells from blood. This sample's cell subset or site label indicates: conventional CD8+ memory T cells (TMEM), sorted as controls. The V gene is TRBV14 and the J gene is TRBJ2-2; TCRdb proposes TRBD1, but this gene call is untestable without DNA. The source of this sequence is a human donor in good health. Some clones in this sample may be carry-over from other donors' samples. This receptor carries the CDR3 CASSQDARGNTGELFF.